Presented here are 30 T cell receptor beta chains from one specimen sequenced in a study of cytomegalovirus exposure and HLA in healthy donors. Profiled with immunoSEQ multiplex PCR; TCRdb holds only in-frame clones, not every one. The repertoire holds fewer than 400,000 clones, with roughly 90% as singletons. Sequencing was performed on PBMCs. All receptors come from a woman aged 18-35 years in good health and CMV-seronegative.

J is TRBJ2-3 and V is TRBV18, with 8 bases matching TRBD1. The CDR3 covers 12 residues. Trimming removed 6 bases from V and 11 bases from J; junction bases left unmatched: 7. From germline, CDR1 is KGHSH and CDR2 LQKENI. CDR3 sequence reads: CASSPAQGVQYF. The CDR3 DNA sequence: TGTGCCAGCTCCCCGGCACAGGGGGTGCAGTATTTT. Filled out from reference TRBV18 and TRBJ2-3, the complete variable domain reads NAGVMQNPRHLVRRRGQEARLRCSPMKGHSHVYWYRQLPEEGLKFMVYLQKENIIDESGMPKERFSAEFPKEGPSILRIQQVVRGDSAAYFCASSPAQGVQYFGPGTRLTVL.

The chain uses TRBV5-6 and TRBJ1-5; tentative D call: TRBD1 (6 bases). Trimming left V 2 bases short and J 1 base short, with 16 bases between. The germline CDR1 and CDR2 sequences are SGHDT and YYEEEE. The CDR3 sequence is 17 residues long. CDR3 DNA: TGTGCCAGCAGCTTTTACAGGGTAGATTTGAGCAATCAGCCCCAGCATTTT. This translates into CASSFYRVDLSNQPQHF.

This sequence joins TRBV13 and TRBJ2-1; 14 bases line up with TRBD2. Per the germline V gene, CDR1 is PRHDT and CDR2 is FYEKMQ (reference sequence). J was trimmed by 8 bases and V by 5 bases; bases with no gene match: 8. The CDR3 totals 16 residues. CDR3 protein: CASSVTGLAGEYEQFF. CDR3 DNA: TGTGCCAGCAGCGTTACGGGACTAGCGGGAGAATATGAGCAGTTCTTC.

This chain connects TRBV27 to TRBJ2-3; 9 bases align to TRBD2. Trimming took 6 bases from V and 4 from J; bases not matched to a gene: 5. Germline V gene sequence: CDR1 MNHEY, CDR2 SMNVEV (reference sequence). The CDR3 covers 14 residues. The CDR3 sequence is CASSLAGVPDTQYF. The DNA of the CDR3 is TGTGCCAGCAGCTTAGCGGGAGTTCCAGATACGCAGTATTTT.

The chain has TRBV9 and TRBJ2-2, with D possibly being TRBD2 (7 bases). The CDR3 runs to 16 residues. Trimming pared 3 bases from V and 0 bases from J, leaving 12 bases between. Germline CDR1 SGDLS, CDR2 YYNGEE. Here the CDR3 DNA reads TGTGCCAGCAGCGCAAGGGGGGGATCGAACACCGGGGAGCTGTTTTTT. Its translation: CASSARGGSNTGELFF.

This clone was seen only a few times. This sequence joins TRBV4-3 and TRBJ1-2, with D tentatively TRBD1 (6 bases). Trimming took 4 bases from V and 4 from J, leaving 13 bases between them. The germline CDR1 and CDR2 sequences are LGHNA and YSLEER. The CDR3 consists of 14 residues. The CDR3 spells CASSLGRGAYGYTF. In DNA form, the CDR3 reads TGCGCCAGCAGCCTAGGTCGGGGGGCCTATGGCTACACCTTC.

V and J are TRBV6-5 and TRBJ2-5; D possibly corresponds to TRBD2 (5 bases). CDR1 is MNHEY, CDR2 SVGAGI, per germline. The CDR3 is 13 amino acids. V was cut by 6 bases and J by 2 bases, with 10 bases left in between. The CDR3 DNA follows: TGTGCCAGCAGAGCTCTAGCTCAAGAGACCCAGTACTTC. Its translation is CASRALAQETQYF.

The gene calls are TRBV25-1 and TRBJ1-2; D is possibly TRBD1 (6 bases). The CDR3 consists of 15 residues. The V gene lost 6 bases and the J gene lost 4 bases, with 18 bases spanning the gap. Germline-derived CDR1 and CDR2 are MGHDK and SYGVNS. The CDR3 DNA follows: TGTGCCAGCAGCGAACAGGGCTCGCCTTCCTATGGCTACACCTTC. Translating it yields CASSEQGSPSYGYTF.

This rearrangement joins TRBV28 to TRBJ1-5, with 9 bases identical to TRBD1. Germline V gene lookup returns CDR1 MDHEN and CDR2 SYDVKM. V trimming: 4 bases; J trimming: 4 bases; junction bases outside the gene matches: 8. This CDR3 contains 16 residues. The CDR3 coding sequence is TGTGCCAGCAGTTGGGGGGACAGGGCCCTGAATCAGCCCCAGCATTTT. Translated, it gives CASSWGDRALNQPQHF.

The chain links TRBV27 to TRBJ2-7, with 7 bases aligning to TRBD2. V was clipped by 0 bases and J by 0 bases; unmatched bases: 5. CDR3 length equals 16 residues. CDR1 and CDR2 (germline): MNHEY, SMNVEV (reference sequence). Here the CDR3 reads CASSLSASGVSYEQYF. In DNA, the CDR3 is TGTGCCAGCAGTTTATCAGCCAGCGGGGTCTCCTACGAGCAGTACTTC.

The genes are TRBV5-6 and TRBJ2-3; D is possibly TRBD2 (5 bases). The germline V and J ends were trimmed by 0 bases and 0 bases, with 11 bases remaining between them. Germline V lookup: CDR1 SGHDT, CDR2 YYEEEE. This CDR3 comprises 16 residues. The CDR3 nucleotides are TGTGCCAGCAGCTTGGAGTGGACTTCGAGCACAGATACGCAGTATTTT. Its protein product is CASSLEWTSSTDTQYF.

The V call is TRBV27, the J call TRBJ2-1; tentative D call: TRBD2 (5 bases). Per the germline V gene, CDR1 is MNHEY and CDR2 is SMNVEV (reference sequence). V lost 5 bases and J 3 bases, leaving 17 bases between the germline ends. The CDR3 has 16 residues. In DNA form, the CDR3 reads TGTGCCAGCAGTCTCTTCGGAGCGGAGCACTACAATGAGCAGTTCTTC. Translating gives CASSLFGAEHYNEQFF.

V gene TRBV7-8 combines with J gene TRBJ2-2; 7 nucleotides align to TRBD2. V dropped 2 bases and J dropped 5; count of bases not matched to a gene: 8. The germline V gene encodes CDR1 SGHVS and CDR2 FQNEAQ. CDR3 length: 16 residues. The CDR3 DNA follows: TGTGCCAGCAGCTTACCGCGAGCACTAGCGACCGGGGAGCTGTTTTTT. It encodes CASSLPRALATGELFF.

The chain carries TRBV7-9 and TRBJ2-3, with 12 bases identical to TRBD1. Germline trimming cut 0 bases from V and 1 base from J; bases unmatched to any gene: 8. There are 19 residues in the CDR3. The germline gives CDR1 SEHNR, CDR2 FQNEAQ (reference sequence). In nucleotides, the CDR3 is TGTGCCAGCAGCTTAGCGGTAGGGGACAGGGGGCTGGGCACAGATACGCAGTATTTT. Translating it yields CASSLAVGDRGLGTDTQYF.

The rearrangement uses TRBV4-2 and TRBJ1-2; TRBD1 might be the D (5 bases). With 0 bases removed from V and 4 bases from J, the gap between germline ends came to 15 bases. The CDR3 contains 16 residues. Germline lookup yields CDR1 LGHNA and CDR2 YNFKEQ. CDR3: CASSQDRDQGSYGYTF. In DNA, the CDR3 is TGTGCCAGCAGCCAAGATCGAGACCAGGGATCCTATGGCTACACCTTC.

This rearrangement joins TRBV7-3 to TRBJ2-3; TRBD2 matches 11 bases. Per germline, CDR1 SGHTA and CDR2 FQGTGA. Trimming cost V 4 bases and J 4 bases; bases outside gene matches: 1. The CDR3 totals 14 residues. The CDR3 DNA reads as TGTGCCAGCAGCTCACTAGCGGGAGCAGATACGCAGTATTTT. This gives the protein CASSSLAGADTQYF.

The DNA for the CDR3 is TGTGCCAGCAGTTACCGGAGGGGTTTCACTAATGAAAAACTGTTTTTT. This translates into CASSYRRGFTNEKLFF. The chain recombines TRBV6-5 with TRBJ1-4; weak D call: TRBD1 (5 bases). Germline lookup yields CDR1 MNHEY and CDR2 SVGAGI. Trimming took off 2 bases at V and 2 bases at J, with 12 bases between the two ends. This CDR3 spans 16 amino acids.

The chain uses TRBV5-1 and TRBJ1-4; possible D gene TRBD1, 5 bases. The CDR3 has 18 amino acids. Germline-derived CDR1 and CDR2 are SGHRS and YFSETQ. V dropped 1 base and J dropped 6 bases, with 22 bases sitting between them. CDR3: CASSLSGVGTSVDEKLFF. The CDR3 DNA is TGCGCCAGCAGCTTGTCGGGGGTGGGCACTAGCGTTGATGAAAAACTGTTTTTT.

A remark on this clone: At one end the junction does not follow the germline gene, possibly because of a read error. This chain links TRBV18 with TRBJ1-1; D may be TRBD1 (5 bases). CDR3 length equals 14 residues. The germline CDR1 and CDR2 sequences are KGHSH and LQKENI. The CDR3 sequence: CASSPPGLPPEAFF. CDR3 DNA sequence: TGTGCCAGCTCACCGCCGGGACTACCTCCTGAGGCTTTCTTT.

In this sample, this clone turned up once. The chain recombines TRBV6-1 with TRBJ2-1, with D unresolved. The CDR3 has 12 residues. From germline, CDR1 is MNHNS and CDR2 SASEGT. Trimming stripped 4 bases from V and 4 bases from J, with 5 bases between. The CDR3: CASSVDYNEQFF. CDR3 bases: TGTGCCAGCAGTGTAGATTACAATGAGCAGTTCTTC.

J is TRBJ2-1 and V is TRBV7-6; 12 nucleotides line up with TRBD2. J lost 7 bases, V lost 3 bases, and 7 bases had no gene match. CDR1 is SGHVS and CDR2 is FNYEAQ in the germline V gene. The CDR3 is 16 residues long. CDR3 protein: CASSFSGLAGSNEQFF. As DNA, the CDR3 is TGTGCCAGCAGCTTCTCAGGACTAGCGGGAAGTAATGAGCAGTTCTTC.

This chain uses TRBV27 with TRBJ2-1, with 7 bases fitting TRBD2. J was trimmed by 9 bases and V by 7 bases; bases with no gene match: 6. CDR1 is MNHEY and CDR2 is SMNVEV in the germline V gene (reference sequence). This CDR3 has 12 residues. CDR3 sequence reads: CASTGGSAEQFF. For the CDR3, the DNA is TGTGCCAGCACTGGCGGGAGTGCTGAGCAGTTCTTC.

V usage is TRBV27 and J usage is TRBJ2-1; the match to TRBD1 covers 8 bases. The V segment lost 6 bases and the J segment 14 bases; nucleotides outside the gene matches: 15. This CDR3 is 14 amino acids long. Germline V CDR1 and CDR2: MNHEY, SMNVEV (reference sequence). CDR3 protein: CASSPGQALGREFF. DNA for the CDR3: TGTGCCAGCAGCCCGGGACAGGCCCTTGGACGGGAGTTCTTC.

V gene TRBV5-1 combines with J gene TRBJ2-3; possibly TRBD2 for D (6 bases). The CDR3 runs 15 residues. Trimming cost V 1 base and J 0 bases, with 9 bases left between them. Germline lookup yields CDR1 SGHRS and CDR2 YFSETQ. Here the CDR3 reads CASSLTSSSTDTQYF. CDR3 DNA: TGCGCCAGCAGCTTGACTAGCTCGAGCACAGATACGCAGTATTTT.

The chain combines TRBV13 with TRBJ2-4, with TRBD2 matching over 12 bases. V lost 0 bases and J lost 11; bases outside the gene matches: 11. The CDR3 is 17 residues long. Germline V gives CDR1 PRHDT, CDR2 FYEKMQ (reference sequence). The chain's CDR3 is CASSLGAGSSGRAVQYF. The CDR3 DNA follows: TGTGCCAGCAGCTTAGGGGCAGGGTCTAGCGGGAGGGCCGTTCAGTACTTC.

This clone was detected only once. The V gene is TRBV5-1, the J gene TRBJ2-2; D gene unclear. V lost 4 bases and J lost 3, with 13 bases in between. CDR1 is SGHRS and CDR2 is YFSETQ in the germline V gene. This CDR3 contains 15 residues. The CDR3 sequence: CASSPGVQYTGELFF. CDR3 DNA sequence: TGCGCCAGCAGCCCGGGTGTCCAGTACACCGGGGAGCTGTTTTTT.

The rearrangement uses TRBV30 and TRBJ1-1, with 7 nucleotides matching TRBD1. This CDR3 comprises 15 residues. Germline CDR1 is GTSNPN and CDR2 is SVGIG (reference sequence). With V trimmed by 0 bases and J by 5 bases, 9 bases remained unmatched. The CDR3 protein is CAWSVTFPRGTEAFF. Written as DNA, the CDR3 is TGTGCCTGGAGTGTAACGTTTCCCAGGGGGACTGAAGCTTTCTTT.

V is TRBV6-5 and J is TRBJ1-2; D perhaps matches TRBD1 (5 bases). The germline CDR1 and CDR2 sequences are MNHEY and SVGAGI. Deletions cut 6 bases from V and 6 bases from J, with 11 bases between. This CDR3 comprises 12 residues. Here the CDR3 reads CASSLAGDGYTF. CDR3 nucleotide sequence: TGTGCCAGCAGCCTCGCGGGGGATGGCTACACCTTC.

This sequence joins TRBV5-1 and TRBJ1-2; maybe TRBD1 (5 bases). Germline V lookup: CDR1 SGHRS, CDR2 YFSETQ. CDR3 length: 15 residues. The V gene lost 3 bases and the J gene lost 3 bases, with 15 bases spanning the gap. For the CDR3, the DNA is TGCGCCAGCAGCTGGACGCCCACGGGGGACTATGGCTACACCTTC. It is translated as CASSWTPTGDYGYTF.

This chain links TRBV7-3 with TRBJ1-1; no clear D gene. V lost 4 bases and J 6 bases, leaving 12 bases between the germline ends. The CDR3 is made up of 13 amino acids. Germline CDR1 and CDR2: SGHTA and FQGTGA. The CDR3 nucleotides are TGTGCCAGCAGCTCCGGAGTAGCAGCTGAAGCTTTCTTT. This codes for CASSSGVAAEAFF.